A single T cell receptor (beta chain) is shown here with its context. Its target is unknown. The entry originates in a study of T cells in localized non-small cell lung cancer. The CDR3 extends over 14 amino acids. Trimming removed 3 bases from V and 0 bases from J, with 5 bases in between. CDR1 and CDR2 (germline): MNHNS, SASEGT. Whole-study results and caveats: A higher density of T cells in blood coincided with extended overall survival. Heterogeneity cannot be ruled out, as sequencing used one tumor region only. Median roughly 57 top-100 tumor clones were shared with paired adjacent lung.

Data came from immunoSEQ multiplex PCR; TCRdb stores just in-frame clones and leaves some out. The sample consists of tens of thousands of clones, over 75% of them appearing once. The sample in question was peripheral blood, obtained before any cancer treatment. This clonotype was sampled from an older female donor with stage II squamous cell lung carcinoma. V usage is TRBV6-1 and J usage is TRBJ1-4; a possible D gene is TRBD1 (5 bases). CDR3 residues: CASSETATNEKLFF. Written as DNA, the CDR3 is TGTGCCAGCAGTGAGACAGCAACTAATGAAAAACTGTTTTTT.